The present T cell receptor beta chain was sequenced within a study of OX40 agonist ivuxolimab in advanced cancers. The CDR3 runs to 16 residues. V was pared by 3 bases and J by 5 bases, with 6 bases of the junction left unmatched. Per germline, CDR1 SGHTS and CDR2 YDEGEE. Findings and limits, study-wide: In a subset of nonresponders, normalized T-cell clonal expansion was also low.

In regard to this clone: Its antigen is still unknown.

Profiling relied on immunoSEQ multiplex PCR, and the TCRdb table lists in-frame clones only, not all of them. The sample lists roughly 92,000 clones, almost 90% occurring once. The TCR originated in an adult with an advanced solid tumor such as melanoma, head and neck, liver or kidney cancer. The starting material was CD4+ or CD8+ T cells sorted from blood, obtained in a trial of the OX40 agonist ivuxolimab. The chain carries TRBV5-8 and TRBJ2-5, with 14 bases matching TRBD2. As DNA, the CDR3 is TGTGCCAGCAGCTCCGGGACTAGCGGGAGCCCGGAGACCCAGTACTTC. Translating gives CASSSGTSGSPETQYF.